The 26 T cell receptor beta chains below all came from one sample that was sequenced in a study of blood T cell repertoires in COVID-19. The assay was immunoSEQ multiplex PCR, and TCRdb's table has in-frame clones only and misses some. Found here are 56,000 or so clones, 89% of them singletons; the top ten hold 43%. The specimen was peripheral blood. The receptors shown here come from a woman in her sixties or seventies with COVID-19, enrolled during active disease.

The CDR3 loop reads CASSENSLSNTEAFF. The CDR3 DNA reads TGTGCCAGCAGTGAAAATAGCCTGAGTAACACTGAAGCTTTCTTT. The chain recombines TRBV2 with TRBJ1-1; D unclear. Trimming left V 2 bases short and J 2 bases short, with 12 bases between. The germline V gene has CDR1 SNHLY and CDR2 FYNNEI. CDR3 length: 15 amino acids.

V is TRBV4-2 and J is TRBJ1-3; unclear D gene. V lost 0 bases to trimming and J lost 0 bases, with 6 bases between them. CDR1 and CDR2 (germline): LGHNA, YNFKEQ. The CDR3 runs 15 residues. CDR3: CASSQDVSSGNTIYF. Here the CDR3 DNA reads TGTGCCAGCAGCCAAGATGTGAGCTCTGGAAACACCATATATTTT.

V and J are TRBV18 and TRBJ1-1; tentatively, D is TRBD1 (6 bases). V was shortened by 6 bases and J by 3 bases, with 17 bases between the two germline ends. The CDR3 extends over 15 amino acids. Germline assignment: CDR1 KGHSH and CDR2 LQKENI. For the CDR3, the DNA is TGTGCCAGCTCGGATACAGGGACCCGAGACACTGAAGCTTTCTTT. Translating it yields CASSDTGTRDTEAFF.

The gene calls are TRBV7-9 and TRBJ1-5; D is ambiguous. Germline V gives CDR1 SEHNR, CDR2 FQNEAQ (reference sequence). This CDR3 region has 12 residues. Trimming took 5 bases from V and 5 from J, leaving 7 bases between them. The CDR3 region is CASSRGDQPQHF. The CDR3 nucleotides read TGTGCCAGCAGCCGCGGTGATCAGCCCCAGCATTTT. Full variable domain (outside the CDR3, taken from reference TRBV7-9 and TRBJ1-5): DTGVSQNPRHKITKRGQNVTFRCDPISEHNRLYWYRQTLGQGPEFLTYFQNEAQLEKSRLLSDRFSAERPKGSFSTLEIQRTEQGDSAMYLCASSRGDQPQHFGDGTRLSIL.

In DNA, the CDR3 is TGTGCCAGCAGCGTACGAGGGAGCTCCTACAATGAGCAGTTCTTC. Translated: CASSVRGSSYNEQFF. The chain links TRBV9 to TRBJ2-1, with D maybe TRBD2 (5 bases). The V gene's germline CDR1 is SGDLS and CDR2 YYNGEE. The length of the CDR3 is 15 residues. Trimming shortened V by 1 base and J by 0 bases, and 8 bases separated the two germline ends. The complete variable domain, with remaining parts taken from reference TRBV9 and TRBJ2-1, reads DSGVTQTPKHLITATGQRVTLRCSPRSGDLSVYWYQQSLDQGLQFLIQYYNGEERAKGNILERFSAQQFPDLHSELNLSSLELGDSALYFCASSVRGSSYNEQFFGPGTRLTVL.

The chain joins TRBV7-2 to TRBJ1-4, with 12 positions matching TRBD1. Germline V gene lookup returns CDR1 SGHTA and CDR2 FQGNSA. The CDR3 loop spans 16 amino acids. With 3 bases clipped from V and 8 bases from J, the junction kept 7 bases outside the gene matches. The CDR3, as DNA: TGTGCCAGCAGCTTCTTCTCCGGGACAGGGGGCGAAAAACTGTTTTTT. Translation gives CASSFFSGTGGEKLFF.

This clone showed up just once. J is TRBJ1-2 and V is TRBV28, with D possibly TRBD1 on 5 matching bases. Germline V lookup: CDR1 MDHEN, CDR2 SYDVKM. This CDR3 region has 13 residues. V dropped 3 bases and J dropped 5 bases, with 10 bases sitting between them. The chain's CDR3 is CASSLGGEYGYTF. The CDR3 DNA sequence: TGTGCCAGCAGTTTGGGGGGAGAATATGGCTACACCTTC.

The chain joins TRBV14 to TRBJ2-7, with D tentatively TRBD2 (6 bases). Trimming stripped 4 bases from V and 9 bases from J, with 13 bases between. CDR3 length: 12 residues. Germline loops: CDR1 SGHDN, CDR2 FVKESK. The CDR3 protein is CASSLEGSLQYF. In DNA form, the CDR3 reads TGTGCCAGCAGCCTGGAGGGGAGTTTGCAGTACTTC. Full variable domain (missing parts from reference TRBV14 and TRBJ2-7): EAGVTQFPSHSVIEKGQTVTLRCDPISGHDNLYWYRRVMGKEIKFLLHFVKESKQDESGMPNNRFLAERTGGTYSTLKVQPAELEDSGVYFCASSLEGSLQYFGPGTRLTVT.

The genes are TRBV24-1 and TRBJ2-3, with D possibly matching TRBD2 (5 bases). V was clipped by 7 bases and J by 2 bases, with 21 bases between them. Germline-derived CDR1 and CDR2 are KGHDR and SFDVKD. The CDR3 covers 17 residues. The CDR3 sequence is CATSGEIGRDYTDTQYF. CDR3 nucleotides: TGTGCCACCAGCGGCGAAATAGGGAGAGACTACACAGATACGCAGTATTTT.

The chain joins TRBV12-3 or TRBV12-4 to TRBJ1-1; D unclear. Trimming stripped 1 base from V and 4 bases from J, with 7 bases between. There are 13 residues in the CDR3. The CDR3: CASSLGSSTEAFF. The CDR3 DNA is TGTGCCAGCAGTTTAGGCAGTTCCACTGAAGCTTTCTTT.

The CDR3 bases are TGTGCCAGCAGAGTGCGACAGGGGGCGTACTATGGCTACACCTTC. Amino acids: CASRVRQGAYYGYTF. The V call is TRBV27, the J call TRBJ1-2; 10 bases line up with TRBD1. There are 15 residues in the CDR3. Germline V gene data show CDR1 as MNHEY and CDR2 as SMNVEV (reference sequence). Losses at the gene ends were 6 bases for V and 3 bases for J; bases not matched to a gene: 7.

V gene TRBV6-2 or TRBV6-3 combines with J gene TRBJ2-2; D is possibly TRBD1 (5 bases). From germline, CDR1 is MNHEY and CDR2 SVGEGT. This CDR3 comprises 12 residues. V shed 4 bases and J shed 6 bases, with 6 bases lying between them. The CDR3, as DNA: TGTGCCAGCAGTTTCAGGGCCGGGGAGCTGTTTTTT. Amino acids: CASSFRAGELFF.

The chain links TRBV7-9 to TRBJ2-2; no clear D. Germline V gene data show CDR1 as SEHNR and CDR2 as FQNEAQ (reference sequence). The CDR3 length is 16 residues. V was clipped by 5 bases and J by 0 bases, with 13 bases between them. CDR3 nucleotides: TGTGCCAGCAGCCCACCGAAGACACCGAACACCGGGGAGCTGTTTTTT. It yields the protein CASSPPKTPNTGELFF.

This chain joins TRBV7-8 and TRBJ1-2; D gene uncertain. CDR3 length equals 16 residues. Germline V gene lookup returns CDR1 SGHVS and CDR2 FQNEAQ. V dropped 2 bases and J dropped 1 base, with 14 bases sitting between them. The chain's CDR3 is CASSLYEGSGNYGYTF. CDR3 coding DNA: TGTGCCAGCAGCTTATACGAGGGCTCGGGTAACTATGGCTACACCTTC.

This rearrangement joins TRBV5-3 to TRBJ2-3; 8 nucleotides match TRBD2. TRBV5-3 is given ORF status, its function remaining uncertain. The junction had 6 bases not matched to a gene; V was cut back by 2 bases and J by 1 base. The CDR3 is 16 residues long. The CDR3 region is CARSLGAGVGTDTQYF. The CDR3 region has the DNA TGTGCCAGAAGCTTAGGAGCGGGAGTCGGCACAGATACGCAGTATTTT.

The V call is TRBV7-9, the J call TRBJ2-1, with TRBD2 identical over 8 bases. Germline lookup yields CDR1 SEHNR and CDR2 FQNEAQ (reference sequence). The CDR3 runs to 16 residues. Trimming took 8 bases from V and 6 from J; bases not matched to a gene: 15. CDR3 sequence (DNA): TGTGCCAGCGGGTTTATGTCGCGGGAGGTGGGCAATGAGCAGTTCTTC. It encodes CASGFMSREVGNEQFF.

V is TRBV3-1 (or the pseudogene TRBV3-2) and J is TRBJ1-5, with 7 bases aligning to TRBD1. Germline V gene data show CDR1 as LGHDT and CDR2 as YNNKEL (reference sequence). The CDR3 runs to 14 residues. Germline trimming cut 1 base from V and 5 bases from J; bases unmatched to any gene: 2. The CDR3 sequence: CASSQGTGYQPQHF. DNA for the CDR3: TGTGCCAGCAGCCAAGGGACAGGTTATCAGCCCCAGCATTTT.

The V call is TRBV14, the J call TRBJ2-7; D may be TRBD2 (5 bases). Germline assignment: CDR1 SGHDN and CDR2 FVKESK. V was trimmed by 2 bases and J by 4 bases, leaving 15 bases between them. CDR3 length: 15 residues. CDR3 DNA sequence: TGTGCCAGCAGCCAACAGCTCGGGGATCGGTACGAGCAGTACTTC. Translating it yields CASSQQLGDRYEQYF. The full variable domain, its missing parts supplied by reference TRBV14 and TRBJ2-7, is EAGVTQFPSHSVIEKGQTVTLRCDPISGHDNLYWYRRVMGKEIKFLLHFVKESKQDESGMPNNRFLAERTGGTYSTLKVQPAELEDSGVYFCASSQQLGDRYEQYFGPGTRLTVT.

The chain links TRBV19 to TRBJ2-5, with D maybe TRBD2 (5 bases). The germline V and J ends were trimmed by 6 bases and 4 bases, with 18 bases remaining between them. CDR1 is LNHDA, CDR2 SQIVND, per germline (reference sequence). The CDR3 length is 15 residues. CDR3 bases: TGTGCCAGTAGCCAAGGGAGTCACAGAGGAGAGACCCAGTACTTC. It yields the protein CASSQGSHRGETQYF.

The chain has TRBV11-3 and TRBJ2-2, with D possibly matching TRBD1 (5 bases). V shed 1 base and J shed 1 base, with 13 bases lying between them. The CDR3 has 17 amino acids. Germline V gene lookup returns CDR1 SGHNT and CDR2 YENEEA. DNA of the CDR3: TGTGCCAGCAGCTTAGTTTTCGACAGCATGAACACCGGGGAGCTGTTTTTT. The encoded protein is CASSLVFDSMNTGELFF.

The chain's CDR3 is CASSVEGGAPSTDTQYF. The CDR3, as DNA: TGTGCCAGCAGCGTAGAGGGAGGAGCGCCTAGCACAGATACGCAGTATTTT. The chain is built from TRBV9 and TRBJ2-3; tentative D call: TRBD2 (6 bases). Per germline, CDR1 SGDLS and CDR2 YYNGEE. The V and J ends lost 0 bases and 0 bases respectively, with 14 bases between them. The CDR3 is made up of 17 amino acids.

This clone appeared a few times. Given a much more abundant clone one base away, this may be a read error. This same CDR3 is encoded by further DNA sequences in the sample. The chain is built from TRBV6-2 or TRBV6-3 and TRBJ2-2; D gene uncertain. V lost 6 bases, J lost 5 bases, and 10 bases lay in between. The CDR3 length is 13 residues. Germline V gene lookup returns CDR1 MNHEY and CDR2 SVGEGT. DNA of the CDR3: TGTGCCAGCAGCCTCCCGGAGACCGGGGAGCTGTTTTTT. It translates to CASSLPETGELFF.

The rearrangement joins TRBV12-3 or TRBV12-4 to TRBJ2-7; D gene ambiguous. Trimming removed 8 bases from V and 1 base from J, with 6 bases in between. The CDR3 is made up of 11 amino acids. The chain's CDR3 is CASGPSYEQYF. The CDR3 region has the DNA TGTGCCAGCGGCCCTTCCTACGAGCAGTACTTC.

V is TRBV12-3 or TRBV12-4 and J is TRBJ1-2; maybe TRBD1 (5 bases). The CDR3 is 13 amino acids. V dropped 4 bases and J dropped 8 bases, with 14 bases sitting between them. This chain's CDR3 is CASSYGGSGGYTF. The CDR3 nucleotides read TGTGCCAGCAGTTATGGGGGGTCGGGAGGCTACACCTTC.

The genes are TRBV5-8 and TRBJ1-2, with TRBD1 matching 7 bases. The CDR3 has 15 amino acids. V was clipped by 1 base and J by 7 bases; unmatched bases: 10. Germline CDR1 reads SGHTS; CDR2 reads YDEGEE. CDR3 DNA sequence: TGTGCCAGCAGCTTGAGGAATCGACAGGGAGGTGGCTACACCTTC. This sequence encodes CASSLRNRQGGGYTF.

CDR3: CASSIDRDEQYF. CDR3 DNA: TGTGCCAGCAGCATCGACAGAGACGAGCAGTACTTC. The V gene is TRBV7-2, the J gene TRBJ2-7, with D maybe TRBD1 (5 bases). The CDR3 has 12 residues. V was cut by 5 bases and J by 5 bases, with 10 bases left in between. CDR1 is SGHTA and CDR2 is FQGNSA in the germline V gene.